The 25 T cell receptor beta chains in this list originate from one sample, sequenced in a study of monozygotic twins with inflammatory bowel disease. TCRdb processed the 5' RACE reads again and assigns one entry to each CDR3 protein, with no DNA. Its table lists approximately 400,000 distinct CDR3 sequences. Sequencing was done on a sample of blood. These receptors were collected from a human donor with ulcerative colitis or Crohn's disease, or a healthy co-twin of an affected twin (not recorded which).

The rearrangement uses TRBV7-9 and TRBJ2-2; the D gene TCRdb calls, TRBD2, cannot be checked with no DNA. The length of the CDR3 is 15 residues. Germline CDR1 SEHNR, CDR2 FQNEAQ (reference sequence). This CDR3 reads CASSPLAEGTGELFF.

This chain joins TRBV19 and TRBJ1-1. The CDR3 is 12 residues long. Per germline, CDR1 LNHDA and CDR2 SQIVND (reference sequence). CDR3 region: CASSVSNTEAFF. Together with reference TRBV19 and TRBJ1-1, the CDR3 gives the full variable domain: DGGITQSPKYLFRKEGQNVTLSCEQNLNHDAMYWYRQDPGQGLRLIYYSQIVNDFQKGDIAEGYSVSREKKESFPLTVTSAQKNPTAFYLCASSVSNTEAFFGQGTRLTVV.

The V and J genes are TRBV12-3 or TRBV12-4 and TRBJ2-2; TCRdb picks TRBD1, but there is no DNA to check that call. The CDR3 sequence is 14 residues long. The CDR3 region is CASSLRRGPGELFF.

The V and J genes are TRBV20-1 and TRBJ2-3; TCRdb calls TRBD2, which cannot be checked without DNA. This CDR3 is 15 amino acids long. From germline, CDR1 is DFQATT and CDR2 SNEGSKA (reference sequence). CDR3 loop: CSASKGAGVGDTQYF.

V usage is TRBV27 and J usage is TRBJ2-7; TCRdb's D gene call, TRBD2, goes unchecked for lack of DNA. The CDR3 length is 16 residues. Germline lookup yields CDR1 MNHEY and CDR2 SMNVEV (reference sequence). CDR3 sequence reads: CASSGVFAGEPYEQYF.

V and J are TRBV12-5 and TRBJ2-1. Germline V CDR1 and CDR2: LGHNT, FRNRAP. There are 11 residues in the CDR3. The CDR3 loop is CASSHLDEQFF.

The chain employs TRBV12-3 or TRBV12-4 and TRBJ2-7; TCRdb picks TRBD1, but there is no DNA to check that call. The CDR3 spans 15 residues. The chain's CDR3 is CASRVGDSSIDEQYF.

The rearrangement uses TRBV19 and TRBJ1-2. The germline V gene has CDR1 LNHDA and CDR2 SQIVND (reference sequence). The CDR3 has 12 amino acids. The chain's CDR3 is CASSGPDYGYTF. The variable domain in full, with the rest retrieved from reference TRBV19 and TRBJ1-2, is DGGITQSPKYLFRKEGQNVTLSCEQNLNHDAMYWYRQDPGQGLRLIYYSQIVNDFQKGDIAEGYSVSREKKESFPLTVTSAQKNPTAFYLCASSGPDYGYTFGSGTRLTVV.

V usage is TRBV7-8 and J usage is TRBJ2-7; TCRdb's D gene call, TRBD1, goes unchecked for lack of DNA. The CDR3 is 18 residues long. CDR1 SGHVS and CDR2 FQNEAQ come from the germline V gene. The CDR3 region is CASSLIFSGAGGNYEQYF.

This chain connects TRBV10-3 to TRBJ2-7; as DNA is missing, the TRBD1 call by TCRdb cannot be tested. The CDR3 loop spans 12 amino acids. The germline V gene encodes CDR1 ENHRY and CDR2 SYGVKD. The CDR3 protein is CAMGQGVYEQYF.

V usage is TRBV29-1 and J usage is TRBJ2-1; the D call from TCRdb, TRBD1, cannot be confirmed without DNA. Germline assignment: CDR1 SQVTM and CDR2 ANQGSEA. This CDR3 is 13 amino acids long. The CDR3: CSVDGGERNEQFF.

The J gene is TRBJ1-5, the V gene TRBV27; the D call from TCRdb, TRBD1, cannot be confirmed without DNA. The CDR3 runs to 14 residues. Per the germline V gene, CDR1 is MNHEY and CDR2 is SMNVEV (reference sequence). CDR3 sequence reads: CASSADSFNQPQHF.

CDR3 region: CASSEGGGRAFF. The chain couples TRBV11-2 to TRBJ1-1; TCRdb's D gene call, TRBD1, goes unchecked for lack of DNA. Germline assignment: CDR1 SGHAT and CDR2 FQNNGV. This CDR3 contains 12 residues.

The gene calls are TRBV11-1 and TRBJ2-5; there is no DNA to check the TCRdb D call of TRBD2. This CDR3 has 18 residues. Germline assignment: CDR1 SGHAT and CDR2 FQDESV (reference sequence). The CDR3 loop reads CASSLFPAPLARGETQYF. Variable domain in full (rest from reference TRBV11-1 and TRBJ2-5): EAEVAQSPRYKITEKSQAVAFWCDPISGHATLYWYRQILGQGPELLVQFQDESVVDDSQLPKDRFSAERLKGVDSTLKIQPAELGDSAMYLCASSLFPAPLARGETQYFGPGTRLLVL.

V usage is TRBV25-1 and J usage is TRBJ2-1; the D call of TRBD2 rests on TCRdb alone, since no DNA is present to check it. The CDR3 contains 17 residues. Germline loops: CDR1 MGHDK, CDR2 SYGVNS. The CDR3 loop is CASSLPAGTGRVTEQFF.

The J gene is TRBJ1-6, the V gene TRBV2. This CDR3 is 13 amino acids long. The V gene's germline CDR1 is SNHLY and CDR2 FYNNEI. The CDR3 loop is CASIKNNNSPLHF. Supplemented by reference TRBV2 and TRBJ1-6, the full variable domain reads EPEVTQTPSHQVTQMGQEVILRCVPISNHLYFYWYRQILGQKVEFLVSFYNNEISEKSEIFDDQFSVERPDGSNFTLKIRSTKLEDSAMYFCASIKNNNSPLHFGNGTRLTVT.

The chain combines TRBV7-9 with TRBJ1-1; TCRdb reports TRBD1, a call that lacks DNA to check it against. Germline V gene lookup returns CDR1 SEHNR and CDR2 FQNEAQ (reference sequence). CDR3 length: 14 residues. CDR3 protein: CASSLAALNTEAFF.

J is TRBJ1-1 and V is TRBV20-1. CDR3 length: 13 residues. Germline lookup yields CDR1 DFQATT and CDR2 SNEGSKA (reference sequence). CDR3 sequence reads: CSAREDPNTEAFF.

V gene TRBV10-3 combines with J gene TRBJ1-1; the TRBD1 assignment by TCRdb is unverifiable without DNA. The CDR3 runs to 13 residues. The germline CDR1 and CDR2 sequences are ENHRY and SYGVKD. CDR3 sequence: CAISAQGIAEAFF.

The genes are TRBV12-3 or TRBV12-4 and TRBJ2-7; TCRdb's assignment of TRBD2 cannot be checked, as there is no DNA. The CDR3 length is 14 residues. The CDR3 loop reads CASSLSPRNYEQYF.

The chain links TRBV5-1 to TRBJ2-1. Germline V gene lookup returns CDR1 SGHRS and CDR2 YFSETQ. This CDR3 has 16 residues. CDR3: CASSLELKSSYNEQFF.

The chain employs TRBV20-1 and TRBJ2-3; the D call of TRBD1 rests on TCRdb alone, since no DNA is present to check it. Germline V lookup: CDR1 DFQATT, CDR2 SNEGSKA (reference sequence). The CDR3 covers 13 residues. The CDR3 region is CSALTGFTDTQYF.

The chain couples TRBV20-1 to TRBJ1-5; the D call from TCRdb, TRBD1, cannot be confirmed without DNA. Germline CDR1 reads DFQATT; CDR2 reads SNEGSKA (reference sequence). This CDR3 comprises 12 residues. This chain's CDR3 is CSAGQGQQPQHF.

The chain links TRBV7-9 to TRBJ2-4; the TCRdb call, TRBD1, lacks DNA for checking. Germline V lookup: CDR1 SEHNR, CDR2 FQNEAQ (reference sequence). The CDR3 runs to 15 residues. The CDR3: CASSPTDSTKNIQYF.

V usage is TRBV7-8 and J usage is TRBJ1-1; there is no DNA to check the TCRdb D call of TRBD1. Germline V gene lookup returns CDR1 SGHVS and CDR2 FQNEAQ. The length of the CDR3 is 17 residues. CDR3 sequence: CASSLRDRSPMNTEAFF.